The rows below give T cell receptor beta chains drawn from one sample of a study of T cell responses to AZD1222 COVID-19 vaccine. This table comes from immunoSEQ multiplex PCR, and its TCRdb copy is limited to in-frame clones, with some not included. This table has 80,000 to 95,000 clones, 85% to 90% appearing once. This specimen consisted of peripheral blood, obtained on day 0 of MenACWY control vaccination. The receptors come from an adult in good health. CDR3s include the opening cysteine and the closing phenylalanine or tryptophan. A D gene is named only where the DNA matches it firmly. Size tells how often a clone was seen (once, few, many) or the class of an expanded clone, and some rows leave it out.

.,TRBV2,TRBJ2-7,.,TGTGCCAGCAGTGAAGCGAAGCAGTACTTC,CASSEAKQYF
.,TRBV7-8,TRBJ2-4,TRBD1,TGTGCCAGCAGCCCAGGGGGTCCCGTTGATGTAGCCAAAAACATTCAGTACTTC,CASSPGGPVDVAKNIQYF
.,TRBV6-4,TRBJ2-1,.,TGTGCCAGCTCCGAAGAGGGAGGGGGCTGGAGCAATGAGCAGTTCTTC,CASSEEGGGWSNEQFF
.,TRBV19,TRBJ2-1,.,TGTGCCAGCAGGGTTTCTATATCCTACAATGAGCAGTTCTTC,CASRVSISYNEQFF
.,TRBV6-5,TRBJ1-1,TRBD1,TGTGCCAGCAGTTCTTCCAGGGGGCTGGGCACTGAAGCTTTCTTT,CASSSSRGLGTEAFF
.,TRBV4-1,TRBJ2-7,TRBD1,TGCGCCAGCGCCCCGGACAGGGTCTCTGTCGAGCAGTACTTC,CASAPDRVSVEQYF
.,TRBV4-2,TRBJ2-1,TRBD1,TGTGCCAGCAGCCATGACCCGGGACAGATTAATAAGGGGCAGTTCTTC,CASSHDPGQINKGQFF
many,TRBV11-2,TRBJ1-5,.,TGTGCCAGCAGCTTAGATCCAGACAACAATCAGCCCCAGCATTTT,CASSLDPDNNQPQHF
.,TRBV4-3,TRBJ2-7,.,TGCGCCAGCAGCCAGGGAACTAGAGACTACGAGCAGTACTTC,CASSQGTRDYEQYF
once,TRBV7-9,TRBJ1-1,.,TGTGCCAGCATTAAGGGGAACACTGAAGCTTTCTTT,CASIKGNTEAFF
.,TRBV7-9,TRBJ1-6,TRBD1,TGTGCCAGCAGCTGGGGGGACAGCGGTAATTCACCCCTCCACTTT,CASSWGDSGNSPLHF
.,TRBV5-1,TRBJ1-2,.,TGCGCCAGCAGCTTGGGAGGGAACCCCAACTATGGCTACACCTTC,CASSLGGNPNYGYTF
once,TRBV5-1,TRBJ2-1,TRBD1,TGCGCCAGCAGCTTGGTCGGGACAGGGGGCCGGGAGCAGTTCTTC,CASSLVGTGGREQFF
.,TRBV7-8,TRBJ2-7,.,.,CASSLSTLGQGYEQYF
.,TRBV6-6,TRBJ2-2,.,TGTGCCAGCAGGGCAGCAGACCTCAAAAACACCGGGGAGCTGTTTTTT,CASRAADLKNTGELFF
.,TRBV4-3,TRBJ1-6,.,TGCGCCAGCAGCCAAGATCTACCAGGAAAAGGGGGTAATTCACCCCTCCACTTT,CASSQDLPGKGGNSPLHF
.,TRBV5-1,TRBJ1-3,.,TGCGCCAGCAGCCCCCCAACTCCGAACACCATATATTTT,CASSPPTPNTIYF
once,TRBV28,TRBJ1-2,.,TGTGCCAGCAGTTTTCACAGCATGGCGGGAGGCTACACCTTC,CASSFHSMAGGYTF
.,TRBV9,TRBJ1-4,.,TGTGCCAGCAGCGTAGATTCAGGGGCGAATGAAAAACTGTTTTTT,CASSVDSGANEKLFF
once,TRBV7-6,TRBJ1-6,.,TGTGCCAGCAGCTTAGACCCAGGGAGGAATTCACCCCTCCACTTT,CASSLDPGRNSPLHF
.,TRBV19,TRBJ2-3,TRBD2,TGTGCCAGTTGTAGCGGGGGAACAGATACGCAGTATTTT,CASCSGGTDTQYF
.,TRBV18,TRBJ2-5,.,TGTGCCAGCTCACCACAGTGGGGGGTCGAGACCCAGTACTTC,CASSPQWGVETQYF
.,TRBV7-2,TRBJ2-1,.,TGTGCCAGCAGTTCTCCGGGGTTTGATGAGCAGTTCTTC,CASSSPGFDEQFF
.,TRBV10-2,TRBJ2-1,TRBD2,TGCGCCAGCAGTGACCCAAGACTAGCGGGGGTCATGGGTGAGCAGTTCTTC,CASSDPRLAGVMGEQFF
.,TRBV19,TRBJ1-4,.,TGTGCCAGTAGTATAAAGATTGTGACGGAGCCAAATGAAAAACTGTTTTTT,CASSIKIVTEPNEKLFF
.,TRBV6-5,TRBJ1-1,.,TGTGCCAGCAGTTCCGAGATAGGGACTGAAGCTTTCTTT,CASSSEIGTEAFF
.,TRBV5-1,TRBJ1-2,.,TGCGCCAGCAGCTTGGGACAGGTTAACTATGGCTACACCTTC,CASSLGQVNYGYTF